This TCR beta chain was profiled in a study of blood T cell repertoires in COVID-19. Seattle-derived patients entered the study during active infection and were followed longitudinally. Authors' analysis steps: Amplification from reference gene primers served as the basis for estimated nucleated cell counts. Libraries were prepared by immunoSEQ multiplex PCR; TCRdb keeps only in-frame clonotypes and omits some of them. The V and J calls and the clone size are those of that table, but D and trimming were determined from the DNA. The data show approximately 59,000 clones, approximately 75% seen once. Trimming removed 4 bases at V and 7 bases at J, with 19 bases between. The length of the CDR3 is 15 residues. The germline V gene has CDR1 MNHEY and CDR2 SVGAGI.

J is TRBJ1-2 and V is TRBV6-5; D may be TRBD1 (5 bases). The sequence was collected from a man in his sixties with COVID-19, enrolled during active disease. The sample consisted of peripheral blood. The CDR3 sequence is CASSSPRAGILGYTF. The CDR3 nucleotides are TGTGCCAGCAGTTCCCCAAGGGCAGGGATTCTTGGCTACACCTTC.